This TCR beta chain was sequenced for a study of blood T cell repertoires in COVID-19. Study background: Sources were T cells, B-cell-depleted T cells, or PBMCs; the material itself was cDNA or gDNA.

Germline V CDR1 and CDR2: SGHTA, FQGTGA. CDR3 size: 13 residues. V dropped 5 bases and J dropped 4 bases, with 9 bases sitting between them. In the authors' workflow: Nucleated cell number was recorded as an estimate derived from reference gene primer amplification. Profiled with immunoSEQ multiplex PCR; TCRdb holds only in-frame clones, not every one. The V and J calls and clone size come from that table; D and trimming were worked out from the DNA. Of over 65,000 clones listed, 90% are singletons. The rearrangement joins TRBV7-3 to TRBJ2-1; no clear D gene. The sequencing input was peripheral blood. The TCR originated in a human donor in a cohort sampled during active COVID-19. The CDR3 loop is CASSLQIYNEQFF. CDR3 DNA sequence: TGTGCCAGCAGCCTACAGATTTACAATGAGCAGTTCTTC.